This T cell receptor beta chain was captured in a study of T cell repertoires in cytomegalovirus infection. For the study at large: Based on public TCR beta signatures, there were indications of CMV infection and of a matching HLA type. Findings and caveats of the study: The study found HLA-C-restricted CMV-specific TCR beta clonotypes dominating the ex vivo response. Identification of carriers of CMV plus the relevant HLA was performed using cumulative public TCR beta family frequency.

TCRdb passed the reads through MiXCR, listing each CDR3 protein once. The repertoire consists of roughly 200,000 distinct CDR3 sequences, with 8% to 10% occurring once and the leading ten covering about 4.6%. The germline gives CDR1 ENHRY, CDR2 SYGVKD. Trimming pared 0 bases from V and 6 bases from J, leaving 9 bases between. The CDR3 extends over 15 amino acids. In this sample, this clonotype turned up many times. As yet, its antigen is unknown. The sample was PBMCs. This clonotype was obtained from a human donor in good health (CMV status not recorded). Some clones in this sample may be carry-over from other donors' samples. V usage is TRBV10-3 and J usage is TRBJ1-6, with D perhaps TRBD1 (6 bases). In DNA form, the CDR3 reads TGTGCCATCAGTGAGTCAACAGGGAGTAATTCACCCCTCCACTTT. This codes for CAISESTGSNSPLHF.